This T cell receptor (beta chain) was captured in a study of vaccination and CD4 T cells after COVID-19. In TCRdb, the PCR reads were re-called with MiXCR into one record per CDR3 protein. The table records 15,000 to 20,000 distinct CDR3 sequences, about 62% of them present only once. Deletions cut 5 bases from V and 8 bases from J, with 13 bases between. In germline, CDR1 is MNHEY, CDR2 SMNVEV (reference sequence). The CDR3 has 14 residues. The sequences come from CD4+ T cells from blood, collected after SARS-CoV-2 vaccination. The receptor was isolated from a human donor who had recovered from COVID-19. The chain uses TRBV27 and TRBJ1-6, with D maybe TRBD1 (5 bases). CDR3 amino acids: CASSRGEKDSPLHF. The DNA of the CDR3 is TGTGCCAGCAGTCGGGGGGAAAAAGATTCACCCCTCCACTTT.